The sequence of this TCR beta chain was determined in a study of CXCR3-negative and CXCR3-positive naive CD8 T cells. General study results and limits: CXCR3-positive naive cells carried more hydrophobic TRB CDR3s than CXCR3-negative ones. Freshly isolated PBMCs were used in most assays, given partial CXCR3 loss after freezing.

Of note for this clonotype: Its antigen is not identified.

The TRB libraries of cDNA were built by UMI-labeled 5' RACE. TCRdb reprocessed the 5' RACE reads; each CDR3 protein has one entry and no DNA is given. This sample's clone table lists about 150,000 distinct CDR3 sequences. The CDR3 is 13 amino acids. Germline V gene sequence: CDR1 DFQATT, CDR2 SNEGSKA (reference sequence). In triplicate, each CD8+ T cell subset was sorted at some 300,000 cells per replicate. The source of this sequence is a human donor in good health. Some clones in this sample may be carry-over from other donors' samples. The sequenced material came from naive CXCR3+ CD8+ T cells from blood. Subset specified: CD45RO-CCR7+CD27+CD95- naive CD8+ T cells expressing CXCR3 (TNR3+). This chain uses TRBV20-1 with TRBJ2-7; TCRdb's assignment of TRBD1 cannot be checked, as there is no DNA. CDR3 sequence: CSATGTEEYEQYF.